This TCR beta chain was recorded in a study of blood T cells in healthy people across ages. Study information: About one barcoded beta molecule was captured per two T cells (by template switching). Overall study findings and caveats: Whereas aged donors had fewer naive CD4+ cells, long-lived donors had more of them and higher diversity. Diversity was estimated from one million T cells, and these estimates were considered underestimates.

This clonotype was observed a few times. Its cognate antigen is unknown. The CDR3 has 12 residues. The germline V and J ends were trimmed by 5 bases and 0 bases, with 6 bases remaining between them. CDR1 and CDR2 from the germline V gene are DFQATT and SNEGSKA (reference sequence). A J-beta primer mix and a sample-barcoded 5' primer were used in a second PCR of roughly 7 to 12 cycles. MiXCR, applied by TCRdb to the 5' RACE reads, yields one record per CDR3 protein. The sample holds around 820,000 distinct CDR3 sequences, roughly 25% seen once. This sample was shared with a second study, whose subject was T cells of mothers and their children.

This sequence joins TRBV20-1 and TRBJ2-3; no clear D gene. The source of this sequence is a boy younger than 18 in good health. Sequencing was done on a sample of blood. The CDR3 DNA reads TGCAGTGCTTCCAGGAGCACAGATACGCAGTATTTT. Amino acid sequence: CSASRSTDTQYF.